This TCR beta chain was captured by sequencing in a study of cytomegalovirus exposure and HLA in healthy donors. Trimming removed 4 bases from V and 13 bases from J; junction bases left unmatched: 5. The V gene's germline CDR1 is LGHNA and CDR2 YNFKEQ. CDR3 size: 13 residues. PCR amplification relied on 60 Vbeta primers (plus 13 Jbeta primers). Only in-frame clones appear in the TCRdb table, and some are missing; sequencing was by immunoSEQ multiplex PCR. The data hold about 130,000 clones, with less than 85% observed a single time. Donors in the study were healthy people who gave bone marrow. The receptor comes from a man younger than 45 in good health and CMV-seropositive. The sequencing sample was made of PBMCs. The genes are TRBV4-2 and TRBJ2-5; 14 nucleotides agree with TRBD2. The CDR3 loop reads CASSPGLAGEMYF. In nucleotides, the CDR3 is TGTGCCAGCAGCCCGGGACTAGCGGGGGAGATGTACTTC.